This T cell receptor beta chain was profiled in a study of early T cells in non-severe SARS-CoV-2 infection. The CDR3 covers 13 residues. CDR1 is MDHEN, CDR2 SYDVKM, per germline. V was cut by 7 bases and J by 0 bases, with 10 bases left in between. TCRdb analysed the 5' RACE reads with MiXCR anew, one entry per CDR3 protein. The table has 70,000 or so distinct CDR3 sequences, about an eighth seen once. This receptor was obtained from an adult who was a healthcare worker with PCR-confirmed SARS-CoV-2 infection or an uninfected control (not recorded which). The chain joins TRBV28 to TRBJ2-7, with D perhaps TRBD1 or TRBD2 (5 bases each). Source material: whole blood. The CDR3 region is CASKAGSSYEQYF. The CDR3 coding sequence is TGTGCCAGCAAGGCAGGGAGCTCCTACGAGCAGTACTTC.